This TCR beta chain came from a study of identical twins. The study's findings and limits: Low generation probability was overrepresented in out-of-frame alpha sequences shared by twins. For monozygotic twins, models underestimated out-of-frame TCR alpha sharing. Abundant cord blood beta clonotypes carried fewer insertions; memory repertoires showed none.

All of the donors were Caucasians in good health. Many counts were recorded for this clonotype. Its target is not known. Each CDR3 protein gets one entry after TCRdb re-called the 5' RACE reads with MiXCR. The sample holds about 570,000 distinct CDR3 sequences, 9.6% seen once. Trimming removed 1 base at V and 3 bases at J, with 5 bases between. The germline V gene encodes CDR1 MNHEY and CDR2 SVGAGI. This CDR3 region has 13 residues. The same sample was also studied in work on yellow fever vaccine responses in identical twins.

Sequencing was performed on PBMCs. The receptor was isolated from a woman under 30 in good health. J is TRBJ2-3 and V is TRBV6-5; D gene ambiguous. DNA for the CDR3: TGTGCCAGCAGTTACTTTCGGACAGATACGCAGTATTTT. It yields the protein CASSYFRTDTQYF.